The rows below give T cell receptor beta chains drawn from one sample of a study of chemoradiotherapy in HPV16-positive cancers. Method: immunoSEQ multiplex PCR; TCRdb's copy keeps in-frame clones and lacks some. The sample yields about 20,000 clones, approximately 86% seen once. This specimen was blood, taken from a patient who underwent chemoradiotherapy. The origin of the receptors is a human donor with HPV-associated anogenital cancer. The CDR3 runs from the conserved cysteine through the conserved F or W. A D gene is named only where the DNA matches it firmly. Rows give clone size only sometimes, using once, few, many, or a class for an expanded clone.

CDR3 DNA: TGCGCCAGCAGCCAAACGGTGACAGATACGCAGTATTTT; CDR3 protein: CASSQTVTDTQYF; clone size: NA; J gene: TRBJ2-3; D gene: NA; V gene: TRBV4-3
CDR3 DNA: TGTGCCAGCAGGTCGGGAGTAACAGATACGCAGTATTTT; CDR3 protein: CASRSGVTDTQYF; clone size: few; J gene: TRBJ2-3; D gene: NA; V gene: TRBV2
CDR3 DNA: TGTGCCACCAAGACAGTCAACTATGGCTACACCTTC; CDR3 protein: CATKTVNYGYTF; clone size: NA; J gene: TRBJ1-2; D gene: NA; V gene: TRBV15
CDR3 DNA: TGCGCCAGCAGCTTACAGGGGAACTATAATTCACCCCTCCACTTT; CDR3 protein: CASSLQGNYNSPLHF; clone size: NA; J gene: TRBJ1-6; D gene: TRBD1; V gene: TRBV5-1
CDR3 DNA: TGCAGCGTGCTCACAGGGACCAGCAATCAGCCCCAGCATTTT; CDR3 protein: CSVLTGTSNQPQHF; clone size: NA; J gene: TRBJ1-5; D gene: NA; V gene: TRBV29-1
CDR3 DNA: TGTGCCAGCAGCTTCGGGCTGGAAGAGACCCAGTACTTC; CDR3 protein: CASSFGLEETQYF; clone size: NA; J gene: TRBJ2-5; D gene: NA; V gene: TRBV7-7
CDR3 DNA: TGTGCCAGCAGGCTGGACAGGGGGTCTGGAAACACCATATATTTT; CDR3 protein: CASRLDRGSGNTIYF; clone size: NA; J gene: TRBJ1-3; D gene: TRBD1; V gene: TRBV6-1
CDR3 DNA: TGTGCCAGCTCTACAGGAAACTCTGGGGCCAACGTCCTGACTTTC; CDR3 protein: CASSTGNSGANVLTF; clone size: NA; J gene: TRBJ2-6; D gene: NA; V gene: TRBV19
CDR3 DNA: TGTGCCAGCAGCGTAGCACCCGGGCCCCCTAACTATGGCTACACTTTC; CDR3 protein: CASSVAPGPPNYGYTF; clone size: NA; J gene: TRBJ1-2; D gene: NA; V gene: TRBV9
CDR3 DNA: TGTGCCAGCAGTGAAGCGGGGGCCTCTGGAAACACCATATATTTT; CDR3 protein: CASSEAGASGNTIYF; clone size: NA; J gene: TRBJ1-3; D gene: NA; V gene: TRBV6-1
CDR3 DNA: TGTGCCAGCAGCTCATCGGGACAGATGAACACTGAAGCTTTCTTT; CDR3 protein: CASSSSGQMNTEAFF; clone size: few; J gene: TRBJ1-1; D gene: TRBD1; V gene: TRBV7-2
CDR3 DNA: TGTGCCAGCAACCAAGGATATGGCTACACCTTC; CDR3 protein: CASNQGYGYTF; clone size: NA; J gene: TRBJ1-2; D gene: NA; V gene: TRBV6-1
CDR3 DNA: TGCAGCGTGACAGGGGGCAGCGACGAGCAGTACTTC; CDR3 protein: CSVTGGSDEQYF; clone size: NA; J gene: TRBJ2-7; D gene: TRBD1; V gene: TRBV29-1
CDR3 DNA: TGTGCCAGCAGTGTGGCGGGGGCCGGAACCGGGGAGCTGTTTTTT; CDR3 protein: CASSVAGAGTGELFF; clone size: NA; J gene: TRBJ2-2; D gene: NA; V gene: TRBV2
CDR3 DNA: TGTGCTAGCAGCCGTGAAGAGGGGGCCCACAATGAGCAGTTCTTC; CDR3 protein: CASSREEGAHNEQFF; clone size: NA; J gene: TRBJ2-1; D gene: TRBD1; V gene: TRBV7-7
CDR3 DNA: TGTGCCTGGAGACCTAACTGGGGGGCACAATCCTACAATGAGCAGTTCTTC; CDR3 protein: CAWRPNWGAQSYNEQFF; clone size: NA; J gene: TRBJ2-1; D gene: NA; V gene: TRBV30
CDR3 DNA: TGTGCCAGCAGCGTAGACCTAGAAAATTACAATGAGCAGTTCTTC; CDR3 protein: CASSVDLENYNEQFF; clone size: NA; J gene: TRBJ2-1; D gene: NA; V gene: TRBV9
CDR3 DNA: TGTGCCAGCAGCTTGACAGGCTCCTACAATGAGCAGTTCTTC; CDR3 protein: CASSLTGSYNEQFF; clone size: NA; J gene: TRBJ2-1; D gene: NA; V gene: TRBV5-4
CDR3 DNA: TGTGCCAGCAGCCCTGGCTTCCTCACAGATACGCAGTATTTT; CDR3 protein: CASSPGFLTDTQYF; clone size: NA; J gene: TRBJ2-3; D gene: NA; V gene: TRBV7-2
CDR3 DNA: TGTGCCAGCAGCTTAGGGACTAGCGGGAACAATGAGCAGTTCTTC; CDR3 protein: CASSLGTSGNNEQFF; clone size: NA; J gene: TRBJ2-1; D gene: TRBD2; V gene: TRBV5-4
CDR3 DNA: TGTGCCAGCAGCCCCAATAGCGGCCCAAGCTCCTACGAGCAGTACTTC; CDR3 protein: CASSPNSGPSSYEQYF; clone size: NA; J gene: TRBJ2-7; D gene: NA; V gene: TRBV7-2
CDR3 DNA: TGTGCCTGGGAGGGACAGGGAGGAAACACCATATATTTT; CDR3 protein: CAWEGQGGNTIYF; clone size: NA; J gene: TRBJ1-3; D gene: TRBD1; V gene: TRBV30
CDR3 DNA: TGTGCCAGCAGTTATAAAGTGTCAGGTTTTTGGGCTTTCTTT; CDR3 protein: CASSYKVSGFWAFF; clone size: NA; J gene: TRBJ1-1; D gene: NA; V gene: TRBV6-5
CDR3 DNA: TGTGCCAGCAGCAAAGCCGGGCTTTCGACAGGGTGCAATCAGCCCCAGCATTTT; CDR3 protein: CASSKAGLSTGCNQPQHF; clone size: NA; J gene: TRBJ1-5; D gene: NA; V gene: TRBV21-1
CDR3 DNA: TGTGCCAGCTCACCCGGGACAGGGGTCATTGTAGAAGCTTTCTTT; CDR3 protein: CASSPGTGVIVEAFF; clone size: NA; J gene: TRBJ1-1; D gene: TRBD1; V gene: TRBV18
CDR3 DNA: TGTGCTAGTGGTTGGGCGGGAGAGACCCAGTACTTC; CDR3 protein: CASGWAGETQYF; clone size: few; J gene: TRBJ2-5; D gene: NA; V gene: TRBV12-5
CDR3 DNA: TGTGCCAGCAGCTCCCGGACTAGCCGGAGCTCCTACAATGAGCAGTTCTTC; CDR3 protein: CASSSRTSRSSYNEQFF; clone size: NA; J gene: TRBJ2-1; D gene: TRBD2; V gene: TRBV7-9
CDR3 DNA: TGTGCCAGCAGTGAATGGGACGGGGGGAACACCGGGGAGCTGTTTTTT; CDR3 protein: CASSEWDGGNTGELFF; clone size: NA; J gene: TRBJ2-2; D gene: NA; V gene: TRBV6-1
CDR3 DNA: TGCGCCAACACGGAGGGTAGCGGGCCGTCCCAAGAGACCCAGTACTTC; CDR3 protein: CANTEGSGPSQETQYF; clone size: NA; J gene: TRBJ2-5; D gene: TRBD2; V gene: TRBV23-1
CDR3 DNA: TGTGCCAGCAGTTACCCGTCGGAATACAATGAGCAGTTCTTC; CDR3 protein: CASSYPSEYNEQFF; clone size: NA; J gene: TRBJ2-1; D gene: NA; V gene: TRBV6-6
CDR3 DNA: TGTGCCAGTAGTATAGGGGCAGGGATGGTCGAGCAGTACTTC; CDR3 protein: CASSIGAGMVEQYF; clone size: NA; J gene: TRBJ2-7; D gene: NA; V gene: TRBV19
CDR3 DNA: TGTGCCAGCAGCGGGAGAGACGCTCAGCCCCAGCATTTT; CDR3 protein: CASSGRDAQPQHF; clone size: NA; J gene: TRBJ1-5; D gene: NA; V gene: TRBV6-1
CDR3 DNA: TGTGCCAGCTCCCCCCCCTCTGGAAGCGCCTACGAGCAGTACTTC; CDR3 protein: CASSPPSGSAYEQYF; clone size: NA; J gene: TRBJ2-7; D gene: NA; V gene: TRBV18
CDR3 DNA: TGTGCCAGCAGCCAAAATAGGGACAGGGGTTTTATCGGCTACACCTTC; CDR3 protein: CASSQNRDRGFIGYTF; clone size: once; J gene: TRBJ1-2; D gene: TRBD1; V gene: TRBV6-6
CDR3 DNA: TGTGCCACCAGCAGAGAGCCGCCCACAGGGCCGGGGACCTATAATTCACCCCTCCACTTT; CDR3 protein: CATSREPPTGPGTYNSPLHF; clone size: NA; J gene: TRBJ1-6; D gene: NA; V gene: TRBV15
CDR3 DNA: TGCAGCGTTGGGGGCGGACAGGACACCTACGAGCAGTACTTC; CDR3 protein: CSVGGGQDTYEQYF; clone size: NA; J gene: TRBJ2-7; D gene: TRBD1; V gene: TRBV29-1
CDR3 DNA: TGTGCCAGCAGTCTGACCCTCACAGATACGCAGTATTTT; CDR3 protein: CASSLTLTDTQYF; clone size: NA; J gene: TRBJ2-3; D gene: NA; V gene: TRBV6-4
CDR3 DNA: TGTGCCTGGACAAGGGATTTCTACGAGCAGTACTTC; CDR3 protein: CAWTRDFYEQYF; clone size: NA; J gene: TRBJ2-7; D gene: NA; V gene: TRBV30
CDR3 DNA: TGTGCCATCAGTGAACTGGGGGCGAAAGCTGAAGCTTTCTTT; CDR3 protein: CAISELGAKAEAFF; clone size: once; J gene: TRBJ1-1; D gene: NA; V gene: TRBV10-3
CDR3 DNA: TGTGCCAGTAGTCCGGGTCCTGGTCTCTACGAGCAGTACTTC; CDR3 protein: CASSPGPGLYEQYF; clone size: NA; J gene: TRBJ2-7; D gene: NA; V gene: TRBV19
CDR3 DNA: TGTGCCAGCAGCGCACTAGCGGGGCTTAGCACAGATACGCAGTATTTT; CDR3 protein: CASSALAGLSTDTQYF; clone size: NA; J gene: TRBJ2-3; D gene: TRBD2; V gene: TRBV9
CDR3 DNA: TGTGCCAGCAGCGGACTAGCGGGACAAGAGACCCAGTACTTC; CDR3 protein: CASSGLAGQETQYF; clone size: NA; J gene: TRBJ2-5; D gene: TRBD2; V gene: TRBV6-1
CDR3 DNA: TGTGCCAGCAGGGAGGGAGGGCGGACCGGGGAGCTGTTTTTT; CDR3 protein: CASREGGRTGELFF; clone size: NA; J gene: TRBJ2-2; D gene: TRBD2; V gene: TRBV2
CDR3 DNA: TGTGCCAGCAGCCGGTCAGGTACCAGAGGTGAAAAACTGTTTTTT; CDR3 protein: CASSRSGTRGEKLFF; clone size: NA; J gene: TRBJ1-4; D gene: NA; V gene: TRBV7-6
CDR3 DNA: TGTGCCAGCAGGATGGGGACAGGGGGAGGTTCACCCCTCCACTTT; CDR3 protein: CASRMGTGGGSPLHF; clone size: NA; J gene: TRBJ1-6; D gene: TRBD1; V gene: TRBV6-1
CDR3 DNA: TGTGCCAGCAGCGGGGGGACAGGGGCTGAGCAAGAGACCCAGTACTTC; CDR3 protein: CASSGGTGAEQETQYF; clone size: NA; J gene: TRBJ2-5; D gene: TRBD1; V gene: TRBV7-9
CDR3 DNA: TGTGCCAGCAGCCCGACAGGAGACATCTACGAGCAGTACTTC; CDR3 protein: CASSPTGDIYEQYF; clone size: NA; J gene: TRBJ2-7; D gene: NA; V gene: TRBV6-5
CDR3 DNA: TGTGCCAGCAGCTTATCCGGGACAGGCCTCGAGCAGTACTTC; CDR3 protein: CASSLSGTGLEQYF; clone size: NA; J gene: TRBJ2-7; D gene: TRBD1; V gene: TRBV7-8